This TCR beta chain was recorded in a study of tumor-infiltrating lymphocytes in primary liver carcinoma (TCRdb year 2017). Context from the whole study: Between late 2015 and early 2016, roughly five patients in China with histopathologically diagnosed primary liver carcinoma had their tumors surgically resected. Of the five patients (three men and two women, aged 30 to 69 years), four had hepatocellular carcinoma and one had combined HCC and intrahepatic cholangiocarcinoma. The five patients had tumors staged T1-T3 N0M0, with maximum diameters ranging from about 4.2 to 10 cm. Each sample produced about 3.5 to 7.13 million productive TCRbeta reads, and read depth showed no significant difference between tissue types. For each liver tumor, the study sampled five regions along with adjacent normal tissue and blood, and applied TCRbeta repertoire sequencing, expression microarrays and whole-exome sequencing. TCRbeta repertoire sequencing covered 35 specimens from 5 patients: roughly 25 tumor regions, 5 adjacent noncancerous liver tissues and 5 peripheral blood samples. High reproducibility was observed for the technical replicate repertoires, with mean shared-clone rates around 0.9 and correlation coefficients above 0.98. Beyond this particular receptor, the publication reports: Repertoire overlap was found to be higher between tumor regions (mean approximately 36%) than between tumor-adjacent (approximately 17%) or tumor-blood (14%) pairs, consistent with antigen-driven expansion. Only 4 or 5 patients were included in the study, and the authors note that the findings should be validated in a larger study. The top 250 clones accounted for a significantly greater share of the repertoire in tumors than in blood (p = 0.039). Because sequencing covered only the TCR beta chain and unpaired alpha chains were not captured, true repertoire diversity is likely underestimated. Comparison of CD4+ and CD8+ T cell repertoires was precluded by the use of bulk unsorted samples.

Blood RNA was extracted from unsorted whole blood with TRIzol reagent; germline DNA came from the DNeasy Blood & Tissue kit. Patients had chronic HBV infection and were treatment-naive at sampling. Before surgery, four milliliters of peripheral blood were collected into K2EDTA tubes. Using a constant-region primer and ProtoScript II reverse transcriptase, TCRbeta-specific cDNA was reverse-transcribed from around 500 ng total RNA. Construction of the TCRbeta libraries relied on three nested rounds of multiplex PCR, following a slightly modified ARM-PCR procedure. Sample barcodes and Illumina adapters were attached in a final 25-cycle PCR using Deep VentR polymerase. Amplicons of 200-500 bp were gel-purified with a QIAquick gel extraction kit before sequencing. An Illumina HiSeq 2500 was used to sequence the TCRbeta amplicons, generating 250-bp paired-end reads. In the paper's pipeline: Reads were quality-trimmed with Trimmomatic v0.33, and paired reads were merged with FLASH v1.2.11 to recover full CDR3 sequences. V, D and J germline segments were assigned to the rearranged TCRbeta sequences by MiGEC v1.2.1b. Clonotype statistics and Shannon-Wiener diversity indices were computed with VDJtools v1.0.0. Except for diversity analysis, only the 250 most abundant clonotypes of each sample were used in subsequent analyses to reduce sampling bias. Starting from the raw public reads, TCRdb applied fastp trimming at Q25, assembled clones with MiXCR and retained in-frame beta chains. For every CDR3 protein sequence, its rows merge into one entry that carries the most common genes and DNA. These V and J calls derive from TCRdb rather than the authors' analysis. This sample lists 300,000 to 400,000 distinct CDR3 sequences; 50% to 70% were detected once. Of the sample, more than 8.5% falls within the top ten clones.

Comments on this clonotype: Its antigen is still unknown. Because the CDR3 is missing its conserved closing phenylalanine or tryptophan, this is likely a read error.

Sequencing used peripheral blood. The sequence was collected from a man aged 40-55 years with primary liver carcinoma and hepatitis B virus infection.

The encoded CDR3 is CASSRRGGENVQYL. The sequence in DNA is TGTGCCAGCAGTCGCCGGGGGGGCGAAAACGTTCAGTACCTC. The chain uses TRBV6-2 or TRBV6-3 and TRBJ2-4; TRBD2 agrees with 8 junctional bases. Ends included, the CDR3 has 14 residues. The entry retains the CDR3 DNA only, 42 bases that are in frame from base 1. In the germline V gene, CDR1 corresponds to MNHEY and CDR2 to SVGEGT.